This TCR beta chain was sequenced during a study of shared clonotypes between healthy human individuals. Looked up from germline, CDR1 is WNHNN and CDR2 is SYGVQD (reference sequence). V dropped 3 bases and J dropped 6 bases, with 6 bases sitting between them. This CDR3 spans 11 amino acids. A CD45RA-negative memory subset and a CD45RA+ naive subset were separated from the CD4+ cells. Data came from immunoSEQ multiplex PCR; TCRdb stores just in-frame clones and leaves some out. Of 1,400,000 or so clones detected, just under 99% appear once; the ten largest clones hold 0.36%. Sequences were obtained from naive CD4+ T cells sorted from blood. Subset indicated: CD45RA+ positively selected. V gene TRBV10-1 combines with J gene TRBJ2-7, with D perhaps given as TRBD1 or TRBD2 (5 bases each). This TCR derives from a man aged 25-40 years in good health. This chain's CDR3 is CASSDGGEQYF. Written as DNA, the CDR3 is TGCGCCAGCAGTGATGGGGGCGAGCAGTACTTC.